Presented here are 10 T cell receptor beta chains from one specimen sequenced in a study of T cell changes during pregnancy in multiple sclerosis. Libraries were prepared by immunoSEQ multiplex PCR; TCRdb keeps only in-frame clonotypes and omits some of them. Here the sample spans about 56,000 clones, approximately 91% being singletons. The sequences come from CD4+ T cells from peripheral blood mononuclear cells, collected in the third trimester of pregnancy. Every receptor here comes from a female donor with multiple sclerosis, enrolled in a pregnancy study.

This CDR3 reads CASSSQQSRELFF. The CDR3 coding sequence is TGTGCCAGCAGCTCACAACAGTCCAGGGAGCTGTTTTTT. This chain uses TRBV7-2 with TRBJ2-2; D call uncertain. V gave up 4 bases and J gave up 9 bases, with 12 bases separating them. The CDR3 loop spans 13 amino acids. CDR1 and CDR2 from the germline V gene are SGHTA and FQGNSA.

The chain joins TRBV18 to TRBJ1-5; 7 bases line up with TRBD1. After removal of 6 bases from V and 7 bases from J, the junction contained 15 bases not matched to a gene. CDR3 length equals 16 residues. Germline V gene data show CDR1 as KGHSH and CDR2 as LQKENI. The CDR3 loop reads CASSAATGILDQPQHF. Here the CDR3 DNA reads TGTGCCAGCTCTGCAGCGACAGGGATTTTAGACCAGCCCCAGCATTTT.

This clone appeared a single time. V is TRBV27 and J is TRBJ2-3; 9 bases match TRBD2. Germline assignment: CDR1 MNHEY and CDR2 SMNVEV (reference sequence). This CDR3 contains 16 residues. J gave up 4 bases and V 11 bases, and 16 bases lay outside the gene matches. The CDR3 here is CAAGTSSFWGPDTQYF. The CDR3 nucleotides read TGTGCCGCCGGGACTAGCTCCTTCTGGGGCCCAGATACGCAGTATTTT.

This sequence joins TRBV6-5 and TRBJ2-7; D is perhaps TRBD2 (6 bases). The CDR3 length is 15 residues. V was clipped by 3 bases and J by 2 bases, with 14 bases between them. Germline values: CDR1 MNHEY, CDR2 SVGAGI. CDR3 bases: TGTGCCAGCAGTTATTCGGGAGCGGTAACCTACGAGCAGTACTTC. Its translation is CASSYSGAVTYEQYF.

This chain joins TRBV7-9 and TRBJ2-5; D unclear. Trimming took 3 bases from V and 5 from J, leaving 13 bases between them. The CDR3 has 14 amino acids. Germline assignment: CDR1 SEHNR and CDR2 FQNEAQ (reference sequence). The CDR3 sequence is CASSFLGSRETQYF. The DNA for the CDR3 is TGTGCCAGCAGCTTTCTCGGGTCCCGGGAGACCCAGTACTTC.

This chain connects TRBV11-2 to TRBJ1-1; TRBD1 agrees at 9 bases. Germline CDR1 is SGHAT and CDR2 is FQNNGV. V lost 5 bases and J lost 0; bases outside the gene matches: 4. The CDR3 is 15 residues long. DNA of the CDR3: TGTGCCAGCAGCGTCCGGACAGGGGTGAACACTGAAGCTTTCTTT. This gives the protein CASSVRTGVNTEAFF.

The rearrangement uses TRBV7-8 and TRBJ2-3, with TRBD2 identical over 11 bases. V gave up 5 bases and J gave up 6 bases; unmatched junction bases: 16. The CDR3 spans 18 residues. CDR1 is SGHVS and CDR2 is FQNEAQ in the germline V gene. In DNA form, the CDR3 reads TGTGCCAGCAGCCGAGCTACGACTAGCGGGGTGGGTAGGGATACGCAGTATTTT. Residues: CASSRATTSGVGRDTQYF.

The chain employs TRBV7-8 and TRBJ2-2; D is ambiguous. Germline CDR1 and CDR2: SGHVS and FQNEAQ. This CDR3 is built from 15 residues. The V gene lost 2 bases and the J gene lost 0 bases, with 7 bases spanning the gap. CDR3 loop: CASSLLASNTGELFF. DNA of the CDR3: TGTGCCAGCAGCTTACTCGCGTCGAACACCGGGGAGCTGTTTTTT.

This rearrangement joins TRBV6-4 to TRBJ1-1; D might be TRBD1 (6 bases). The CDR3 is 16 amino acids. The ends were cut back, 4 bases at V and 11 bases at J, with 26 bases in the middle. Germline lookup yields CDR1 MRHNA and CDR2 SNTAGT. The CDR3 DNA reads as TGTGCCAGCAGTGCAAGTACAGGGACCTTCGCAAGGGGCGCTTTCTTT. The encoded protein is CASSASTGTFARGAFF.

V is TRBV5-1 and J is TRBJ2-5, with D possibly TRBD2 on 5 matching bases. V lost 2 bases, J lost 2 bases, and 10 bases lay in between. The germline CDR1 and CDR2 sequences are SGHRS and YFSETQ. The CDR3 runs to 14 residues. The CDR3: CASSLLGTQETQYF. The CDR3 DNA sequence: TGCGCCAGCAGCTTACTAGGTACTCAAGAGACCCAGTACTTC.